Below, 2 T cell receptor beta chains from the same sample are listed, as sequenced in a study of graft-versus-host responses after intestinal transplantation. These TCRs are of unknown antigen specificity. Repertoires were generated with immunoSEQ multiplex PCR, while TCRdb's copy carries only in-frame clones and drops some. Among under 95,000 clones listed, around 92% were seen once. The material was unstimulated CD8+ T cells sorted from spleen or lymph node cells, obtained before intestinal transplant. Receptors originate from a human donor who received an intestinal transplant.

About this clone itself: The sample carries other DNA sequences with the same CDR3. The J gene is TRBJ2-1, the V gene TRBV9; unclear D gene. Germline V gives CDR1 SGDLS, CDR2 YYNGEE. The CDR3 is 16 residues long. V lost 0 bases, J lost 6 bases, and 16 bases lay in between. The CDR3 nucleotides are TGTGCCAGCAGCGTAGATCCAGCCTGGAGTGGCAATGAGCAGTTCTTC. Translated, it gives CASSVDPAWSGNEQFF.

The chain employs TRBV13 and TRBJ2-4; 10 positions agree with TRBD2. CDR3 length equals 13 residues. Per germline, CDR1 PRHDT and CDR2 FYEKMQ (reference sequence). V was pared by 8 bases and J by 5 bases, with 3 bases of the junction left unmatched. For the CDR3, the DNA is TGTGCCAGCCTAGCGGGAGAAGAAAACATTCAGTACTTC. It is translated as CASLAGEENIQYF.